Following are 9 T cell receptor beta chains from one sample sequenced in a study of blood T cells in healthy people across ages. A J-beta primer mix and a sample-barcoded 5' primer were used in a second PCR of about 6 to 12 cycles. TCRdb itself ran the 5' RACE reads through MiXCR, one entry per CDR3 protein. The table lists under 2 million distinct CDR3 sequences, roughly 32% of them singletons. Sequencing used blood. Receptors were obtained from a woman aged 25 to 39 in good health.

This clonotype was detected a few times. The chain is built from TRBV5-1 and TRBJ2-1; 11 bases agree with TRBD2. V was clipped by 4 bases and J by 6 bases; unmatched bases: 6. Looked up from germline, CDR1 is SGHRS and CDR2 is YFSETQ. This CDR3 contains 15 residues. The CDR3 DNA reads as TGCGCCAGCAGCCCTCGACTAGCGGGGACCAATGAGCAGTTCTTC. This encodes CASSPRLAGTNEQFF.

This clonotype was observed a handful of times. The chain uses TRBV20-1 and TRBJ2-7, with TRBD1 as a possible D gene (6 bases). V shed 6 bases and J shed 0 bases, with 12 bases lying between them. The CDR3 has 13 amino acids. Germline CDR1 DFQATT, CDR2 SNEGSKA (reference sequence). CDR3: CSAETGVSYEQYF. CDR3 nucleotide sequence: TGCAGTGCGGAGACAGGTGTCTCCTACGAGCAGTACTTC.

This rearrangement joins TRBV12-3 or TRBV12-4 to TRBJ2-1; 7 nucleotides align to TRBD2. V was clipped by 10 bases and J by 8 bases; unmatched bases: 14. CDR3 size: 14 residues. The CDR3, as DNA: TGTGCCACCAACCCGTTTGGGGGGGACGATGAGCAGTTCTTC. This translates into CATNPFGGDDEQFF.

The chain joins TRBV2 to TRBJ1-4; possibly TRBD1 for D (6 bases). The CDR3 has 14 residues. V lost 2 bases to trimming and J lost 9 bases, with 13 bases between them. CDR1 is SNHLY and CDR2 is FYNNEI in the germline V gene. The CDR3 nucleotides read TGTGCCAGCAGTGAAATACCGACAGGAAAAAAACTGTTTTTT. The encoded protein is CASSEIPTGKKLFF.

The V call is TRBV28, the J call TRBJ2-7; D gene unclear. The V and J ends lost 3 bases and 5 bases respectively, with 11 bases between them. CDR3 size: 13 residues. The germline V gene encodes CDR1 MDHEN and CDR2 SYDVKM. The CDR3 protein is CASSFLATHEQYF. The DNA of the CDR3 is TGTGCCAGCAGTTTCCTCGCGACCCACGAGCAGTACTTC.

In its sample, this clonotype was seen a few times. This sequence joins TRBV20-1 and TRBJ2-2; possible D gene TRBD1, 5 bases. The CDR3 has 15 residues. V was cut by 0 bases and J by 4 bases, with 12 bases left in between. In germline, CDR1 is DFQATT, CDR2 SNEGSKA (reference sequence). The DNA of the CDR3 is TGCAGTGCTAGAGATCCAGGGATTGGCACCGGGGAGCTGTTTTTT. Protein: CSARDPGIGTGELFF.

As regards this clonotype: A much larger clone is a single base away; this may be a read error. The chain is built from TRBV2 and TRBJ2-7, with D perhaps given as TRBD1 or TRBD2 (6 bases each). V gave up 4 bases and J gave up 3 bases, with 19 bases separating them. Germline V gives CDR1 SNHLY, CDR2 FYNNEI. The CDR3 spans 16 residues. CDR3: CASSGRGASLDYEQYF. CDR3 sequence (DNA): TGTGCCAGCAGTGGTAGGGGGGCTTCCCTCGACTACGAGCAGTACTTC.

V is TRBV5-1 and J is TRBJ1-6; the D gene is possibly TRBD1 (6 bases). Trimming cost V 1 base and J 7 bases, with 15 bases left between them. Germline CDR1 is SGHRS and CDR2 is YFSETQ. The CDR3 is 16 amino acids. The CDR3 bases are TGCGCCAGCAGCTTGCATACAGGGAGTTCCAATTCACCCCTCCACTTT. It translates to CASSLHTGSSNSPLHF. Combining the CDR3 with reference TRBV5-1 and TRBJ1-6 gives the whole variable domain KAGVTQTPRYLIKTRGQQVTLSCSPISGHRSVSWYQQTPGQGLQFLFEYFSETQRNKGNFPGRFSGRQFSNSRSEMNVSTLELGDSALYLCASSLHTGSSNSPLHFGNGTRLTVT.

This clonotype was recorded a few times. The V gene is TRBV9, the J gene TRBJ2-1, with a possible D match to TRBD1 (6 bases). The germline gives CDR1 SGDLS, CDR2 YYNGEE. This CDR3 is built from 13 residues. V was pared by 3 bases and J by 2 bases, with 6 bases between. The CDR3 sequence is CASSGGPYNEQFF. The CDR3 DNA follows: TGTGCCAGCAGCGGGGGGCCCTACAATGAGCAGTTCTTC. The variable domain in full, with the rest retrieved from reference TRBV9 and TRBJ2-1, is DSGVTQTPKHLITATGQRVTLRCSPRSGDLSVYWYQQSLDQGLQFLIQYYNGEERAKGNILERFSAQQFPDLHSELNLSSLELGDSALYFCASSGGPYNEQFFGPGTRLTVL.